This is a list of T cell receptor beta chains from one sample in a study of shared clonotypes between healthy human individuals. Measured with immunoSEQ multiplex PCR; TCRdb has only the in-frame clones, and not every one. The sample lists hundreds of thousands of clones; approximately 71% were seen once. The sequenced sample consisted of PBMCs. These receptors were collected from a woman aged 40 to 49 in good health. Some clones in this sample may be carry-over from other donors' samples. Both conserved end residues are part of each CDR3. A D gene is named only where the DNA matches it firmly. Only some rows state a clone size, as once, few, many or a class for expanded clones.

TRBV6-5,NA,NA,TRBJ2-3,CASSSPLGLTDTQYF,TGTGCCAGCAGTTCCCCGTTGGGACTCACAGATACGCAGTATTTT
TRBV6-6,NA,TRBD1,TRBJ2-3,CASSSGTGTDTQYF,TGTGCCAGCAGCTCCGGGACAGGGACCGATACGCAGTATTTT
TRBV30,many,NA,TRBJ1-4,CAWGGPTTNEKLFF,TGTGCCTGGGGGGGACCCACAACTAATGAAAAACTGTTTTTT
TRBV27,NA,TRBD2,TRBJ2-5,CASSPRGQETQYF,TGTGCCAGCAGCCCGCGGGGGCAAGAGACCCAGTACTTC
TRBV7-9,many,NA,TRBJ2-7,CASSAGLAYEQYF,TGTGCCAGCAGCGCAGGACTGGCCTACGAGCAGTACTTC
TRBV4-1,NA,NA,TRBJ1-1,CASSPGIRMNTEAFF,TGCGCCAGCAGCCCAGGCATAAGGATGAACACTGAAGCTTTCTTT
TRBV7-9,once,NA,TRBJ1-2,CASSSPNYGYTF,TGTGCCAGCAGCTCTCCCAACTATGGCTACACCTTC
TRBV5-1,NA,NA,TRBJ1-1,CASSLRQPRVEAFF,TGCGCCAGCAGCTTGCGACAACCGAGGGTTGAAGCTTTCTTT
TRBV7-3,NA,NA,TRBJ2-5,CASMGPPRAETQYF,TGTGCCAGCATGGGCCCCCCCCGCGCGGAGACCCAGTACTTC
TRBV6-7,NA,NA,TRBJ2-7,CASSYKVMAPSYEQYF,TGTGCCAGCAGTTACAAAGTTATGGCACCTTCCTACGAGCAGTACTTC
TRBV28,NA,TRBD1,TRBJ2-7,CASSFQGALSYEQYF,TGTGCCAGCAGTTTCCAGGGGGCCCTCTCCTACGAGCAGTACTTC
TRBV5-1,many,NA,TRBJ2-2,CASSLEANTGELFF,TGCGCCAGCAGCTTGGAAGCGAACACCGGGGAGCTGTTTTTT
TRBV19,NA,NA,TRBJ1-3,CASRSRASSSGNTIYF,TGTGCCAGTAGATCGAGGGCCTCGTCGTCTGGAAACACCATATATTTT
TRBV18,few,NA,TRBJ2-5,CASSPQRGAEETQYF,TGTGCCAGCTCACCACAAAGGGGGGCGGAAGAGACCCAGTACTTC
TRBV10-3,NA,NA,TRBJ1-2,CAISNRTEVYGYTF,TGTGCCATCAGTAACCGGACGGAAGTCTATGGCTACACCTTC
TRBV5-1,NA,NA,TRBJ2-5,CASSFAETQYF,TGCGCCAGCAGCTTCGCCGAGACCCAGTACTTC
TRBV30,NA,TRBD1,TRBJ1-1,CAWSGQGAGTEAFF,TGTGCCTGGAGTGGACAGGGGGCGGGCACTGAAGCTTTCTTT
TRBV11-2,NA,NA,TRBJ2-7,CASSQSYRVGSEQYF,TGTGCCAGCAGCCAAAGCTACAGGGTTGGGAGCGAGCAGTACTTC
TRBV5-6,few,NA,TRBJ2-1,CASSLFSDSQFF,TGTGCCAGCAGCTTATTCTCCGATAGCCAGTTCTTC
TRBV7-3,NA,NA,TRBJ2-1,CASSPTSNNEQFF,TGTGCCAGCAGCCCAACTTCGAACAATGAGCAGTTCTTC
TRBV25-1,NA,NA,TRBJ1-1,CASSGQGNTEAFF,TGTGCCAGCAGTGGCCAGGGAAACACTGAAGCTTTCTTT
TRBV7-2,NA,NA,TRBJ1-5,CASSFTGRGNQPQHF,TGTGCCAGCAGCTTTACCGGCAGGGGCAATCAGCCCCAGCATTTT
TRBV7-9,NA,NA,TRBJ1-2,CASSGNYGYTF,TGTGCCAGCAGCGGCAACTATGGCTACACCTTC
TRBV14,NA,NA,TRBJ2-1,CASSPLPGLASYNEQFF,TGTGCCAGCAGCCCCCTACCCGGACTCGCCTCCTACAATGAGCAGTTCTTC
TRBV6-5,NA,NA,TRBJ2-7,CASSSGTGYEQYF,TGTGCCAGCAGTTCCGGGACTGGCTACGAGCAGTACTTC
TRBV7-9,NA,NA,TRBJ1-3,CASSSGTFLTIYF,TGTGCCAGCAGCTCCGGGACATTCCTCACCATATATTTT
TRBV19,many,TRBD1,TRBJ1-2,CASSIDRRGLLGYTF,TGTGCCAGTAGTATAGATCGAAGGGGGCTGTTGGGCTACACCTTC
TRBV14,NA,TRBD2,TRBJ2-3,CASGTSGSSRTDTQYF,TGTGCCAGCGGGACTAGCGGGAGTTCTCGCACAGATACGCAGTATTTT
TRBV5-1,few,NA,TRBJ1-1,CASSQGSGTEAFF,TGCGCCAGCAGCCAGGGTTCCGGCACTGAAGCTTTCTTT
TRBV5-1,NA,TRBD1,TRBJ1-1,CASSPDRVGTEAFF,TGCGCCAGCAGCCCGGACAGGGTTGGCACTGAAGCTTTCTTT
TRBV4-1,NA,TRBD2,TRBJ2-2,CASRDTSENTGELFF,TGCGCCAGCAGGGATACTAGCGAAAACACCGGGGAGCTGTTTTTT
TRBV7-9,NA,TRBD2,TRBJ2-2,CASRSTSGDTRDTGELFF,TGTGCCAGCAGGTCGACTAGCGGGGATACCAGGGACACCGGGGAGCTGTTTTTT
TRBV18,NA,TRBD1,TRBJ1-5,CASSRSGQWTSNQPQHF,TGTGCCAGCTCGCGATCGGGACAGTGGACTAGCAATCAGCCCCAGCATTTT
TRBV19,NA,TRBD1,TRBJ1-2,CASSPGTGGSNYGYTF,TGTGCCAGTAGTCCCGGGACAGGGGGCTCGAACTATGGCTACACCTTC
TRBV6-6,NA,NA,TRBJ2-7,CASISGSTTYEQYF,TGTGCCAGCATAAGTGGGAGTACAACTTACGAGCAGTACTTC
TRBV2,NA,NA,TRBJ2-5,CASSPSGETQYF,TGTGCCAGCAGTCCATCCGGTGAGACCCAGTACTTC
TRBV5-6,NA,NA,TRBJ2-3,CASSSPGPDTQYF,TGTGCCAGCAGCTCCCCGGGGCCAGATACGCAGTATTTT
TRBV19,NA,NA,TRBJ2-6,CASSSAGTLFTVLTF,TGTGCCAGTAGTTCCGCCGGGACACTCTTCACCGTCCTGACTTTC
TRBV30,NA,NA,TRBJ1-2,CAWDPEFNYGYTF,TGTGCCTGGGACCCCGAGTTTAACTATGGCTACACCTTC
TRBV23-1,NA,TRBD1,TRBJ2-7,CASTDRGPEYF,TGCGCCAGCACCGACAGGGGGCCGGAGTACTTC
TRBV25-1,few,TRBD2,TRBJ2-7,CASRESRPSGSYEQYF,TGTGCCAGCAGAGAATCACGTCCTAGCGGCTCCTACGAGCAGTACTTC
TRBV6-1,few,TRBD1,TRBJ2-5,CASSEGARGQETQYF,TGTGCCAGCAGTGAGGGCGCCAGGGGGCAAGAGACCCAGTACTTC
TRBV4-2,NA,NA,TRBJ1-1,CASSQEGREAFF,TGTGCCAGCAGCCAAGAGGGACGCGAAGCTTTCTTT
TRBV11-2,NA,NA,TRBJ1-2,CASSLVFPSYGYTF,TGTGCCAGCAGCTTAGTCTTCCCGAGCTATGGCTACACCTTC
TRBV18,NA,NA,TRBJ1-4,CASSPPVFEKLFF,TGTGCCAGCTCACCACCGGTATTTGAAAAACTGTTTTTT
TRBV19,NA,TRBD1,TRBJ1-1,CASSTGQPAGANTEAFF,TGTGCCAGTAGTACGGGACAGCCAGCCGGGGCGAACACTGAAGCTTTCTTT
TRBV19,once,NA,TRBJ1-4,CASSTGMGENEKLFF,TGTGCCAGTAGTACAGGGATGGGAGAGAATGAAAAACTGTTTTTT
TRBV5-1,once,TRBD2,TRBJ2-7,CASSTGLAGGRAYEQYF,TGCGCCAGCAGCACCGGACTAGCGGGAGGGCGGGCCTACGAGCAGTACTTC
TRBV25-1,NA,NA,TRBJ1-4,CASSEQGTNEKLFF,TGTGCCAGCAGTGAACAGGGAACTAATGAAAAACTGTTTTTT
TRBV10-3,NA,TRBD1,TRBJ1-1,CAISGQTGAAYTEAFF,TGTGCCATCAGTGGACAGACAGGGGCGGCGTACACTGAAGCTTTCTTT
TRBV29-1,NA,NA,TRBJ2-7,CSVEDIWYEQYF,TGCAGCGTTGAAGATATCTGGTACGAGCAGTACTTC
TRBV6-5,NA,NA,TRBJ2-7,CAIKPGHRSYEQYF,TGTGCCATCAAACCGGGACACCGCTCCTACGAGCAGTACTTC
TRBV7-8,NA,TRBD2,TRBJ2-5,CASSLITLAGQETQYF,TGTGCCAGCAGCCTAATTACTCTAGCGGGACAAGAGACCCAGTACTTC
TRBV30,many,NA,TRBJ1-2,CAWSLGENYGYTF,TGTGCCTGGAGTCTAGGGGAAAACTATGGCTACACCTTC
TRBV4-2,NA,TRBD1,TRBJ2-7,CASSRQPGQGREQYF,TGTGCCAGCAGCCGACAGCCGGGACAGGGGCGCGAGCAGTACTTC